These 11 T cell receptor beta chains were sequenced from one sample in a study of T cell repertoires in cytomegalovirus infection. TCRdb called the reads again in MiXCR, with one record for every CDR3 protein. The sample lists 350,000 to 500,000 distinct CDR3 sequences; approximately 32% were seen once. Sequencing input: PBMCs. These receptors were obtained from a human donor in good health (CMV status not recorded). Some clones in this sample may be carry-over from other donors' samples.

This clonotype was counted between two and nine times. The rearrangement uses TRBV12-3 or TRBV12-4 and TRBJ1-4; unclear D gene. There are 14 residues in the CDR3. V lost 3 bases to trimming and J lost 4 bases, with 9 bases between them. The CDR3 nucleotides read TGTGCCAGCAGTTTTGGGTCGGATAATGAAAAACTGTTTTTT. Translated, it gives CASSFGSDNEKLFF.

The J gene is TRBJ2-1, the V gene TRBV15; D not resolved. Germline values: CDR1 LNHNV, CDR2 YYDKDF (reference sequence). The CDR3 runs to 16 residues. Trimming shortened V by 2 bases and J by 2 bases, and 13 bases separated the two germline ends. The CDR3 nucleotides read TGTGCCACCAGCAGACCCCCCAACAGAGCCTACAATGAGCAGTTCTTC. Translating gives CATSRPPNRAYNEQFF.

This clonotype appeared many times. The V gene is TRBV11-2, the J gene TRBJ1-2; maybe TRBD1 (5 bases). This CDR3 is 16 amino acids long. With 1 base removed from V and 1 base from J, the gap between germline ends came to 13 bases. Germline CDR1 SGHAT, CDR2 FQNNGV. CDR3 nucleotides: TGTGCCAGCAGCTTAGGGGGCGGCAGAGATAACTATGGCTACACCTTC. This gives the protein CASSLGGGRDNYGYTF. The whole variable domain, remainder taken from reference TRBV11-2 and TRBJ1-2, is EAGVAQSPRYKIIEKRQSVAFWCNPISGHATLYWYQQILGQGPKLLIQFQNNGVVDDSQLPKDRFSAERLKGVDSTLKIQPAKLEDSAVYLCASSLGGGRDNYGYTFGSGTRLTVV.

This clonotype occurred a few times. The V gene is TRBV18, the J gene TRBJ2-7, with a possible D match to TRBD1 (5 bases). The germline CDR1 and CDR2 sequences are KGHSH and LQKENI. The V end was cut by 0 bases, the J end by 6 bases, with 12 bases between. The CDR3 contains 14 residues. DNA for the CDR3: TGTGCCAGCTCACCACCGTCAGGGTTCGTCGAGCAGTACTTC. Translating it yields CASSPPSGFVEQYF.

The chain has TRBV11-3 and TRBJ1-1; D unclear. This CDR3 region has 14 residues. V was trimmed by 2 bases and J by 8 bases, leaving 15 bases between them. Per germline, CDR1 SGHNT and CDR2 YENEEA. DNA of the CDR3: TGTGCCAGCAGCTTAAGTAGGATAATTACCGAAGCTTTCTTT. Its translation is CASSLSRIITEAFF.

In the case of this clonotype: Being one base from a much bigger clone, this may be a read error. This chain joins TRBV7-6 and TRBJ2-1, with D possibly TRBD1 on 6 matching bases. Germline V gene sequence: CDR1 SGHVS, CDR2 FNYEAQ. CDR3 length: 17 residues. The CDR3: CASSSNDRIPYNNDQFF. The CDR3 nucleotides read TGTGCCAGCAGCTCAAACGACAGGATTCCGTATAACAATGACCAGTTCTTC.

This clonotype was counted at least ten times. CDR3 sequence (DNA): TGTGCTAGTGGTACCGGACAGGGGGTAAGGGATGGAAACACCATATATTTT. This encodes CASGTGQGVRDGNTIYF. The chain carries TRBV12-5 and TRBJ1-3; 10 nucleotides align to TRBD1. The V gene end was trimmed by 5 bases and the J gene end by 3 bases; junction bases not matched to a gene: 10. The CDR3 sequence is 17 residues long. The V gene's germline CDR1 is LGHNT and CDR2 FRNRAP. Full variable domain (remainder filled in from reference TRBV12-5 and TRBJ1-3): DARVTQTPRHKVTEMGQEVTMRCQPILGHNTVFWYRQTMMQGLELLAYFRNRAPLDDSGMPKDRFSAEMPDATLATLKIQPSEPRDSAVYFCASGTGQGVRDGNTIYFGEGSWLTVV.

The CDR3 region is CASSPPWGDTQYF. The CDR3, as DNA: TGTGCCAGCAGCCCACCATGGGGGGATACGCAGTATTTT. J is TRBJ2-3 and V is TRBV5-6; D may correspond to TRBD1 or TRBD2 (5 bases each). The CDR3 is 13 amino acids. Germline CDR1 and CDR2: SGHDT and YYEEEE. Between the trimmed V and J ends, which lost 4 bases and 6 bases, there was a span of 12 bases. Using reference TRBV5-6 and TRBJ2-3 for the parts outside the CDR3, the full variable domain is DAGVTQSPTHLIKTRGQQVTLRCSPKSGHDTVSWYQQALGQGPQFIFQYYEEEERQRGNFPDRFSGHQFPNYSSELNVNALLLGDSALYLCASSPPWGDTQYFGPGTRLTVL.

This clonotype was observed a handful of times. This rearrangement joins TRBV7-2 to TRBJ2-7; D is perhaps TRBD2 (6 bases). Germline lookup yields CDR1 SGHTA and CDR2 FQGNSA. The CDR3 length is 15 residues. Trimming cost V 1 base and J 0 bases, with 10 bases left between them. The CDR3 coding sequence is TGTGCCAGCAGCTTAGGCACTAGCACCTCCTACGAGCAGTACTTC. Amino acids: CASSLGTSTSYEQYF.

Ten or more counts support this clonotype. The chain combines TRBV6-2 or TRBV6-3 with TRBJ1-6; D may be TRBD1 (6 bases). Deletions cut 6 bases from V and 4 bases from J, with 13 bases between. CDR1 is MNHEY, CDR2 SVGEGT, per germline. This CDR3 is built from 15 residues. CDR3 protein: CASRIQGGYNSPLHF. The DNA of the CDR3 is TGTGCCAGCAGGATACAGGGAGGATATAATTCACCCCTCCACTTT.

This clonotype showed up just a few times. The chain has TRBV25-1 and TRBJ2-5; unclear D gene. The germline V gene has CDR1 MGHDK and CDR2 SYGVNS. The ends were cut back, 6 bases at V and 10 bases at J, with 12 bases in the middle. The CDR3 is made up of 11 amino acids. The DNA of the CDR3 is TGTGCCAGCAGACAGTACAGCAACCAGTACTTC. Amino acids: CASRQYSNQYF.